This TCR beta chain was sequenced for a study of T cell responses to AZD1222 COVID-19 vaccine. The study, taken as a whole, reports: A rise in Spike-specific TCR breadth and depth followed two AZD1222 doses. All repertoire sampling was performed exclusively after the peak T cell response. Donors were mostly white British, more females; clonal diversity possibly underestimated.

The CDR3 consists of 17 residues. Germline V gene data show CDR1 as SGHNT and CDR2 as YENEEA. Trimming removed 5 bases from V and 0 bases from J; junction bases left unmatched: 9. TCRdb keeps only in-frame clones here, not all; method: immunoSEQ multiplex PCR. In the table there are 150,000 to 180,000 clones, around nine tenths of which are singletons. With respect to this clone: Its antigen is unidentified.

Sequenced here: peripheral blood, sampled on day 0 of AZD1222 vaccination. The V and J genes are TRBV11-3 and TRBJ1-4; TRBD1 matches at 7 bases. This receptor was taken from an adult in good health. Here the CDR3 reads CASSRGQALATNEKLFF. CDR3 bases: TGTGCCAGCAGCCGCGGACAGGCCCTTGCAACTAATGAAAAACTGTTTTTT.